This TCR beta chain is from a study of spatial heterogeneity in lung cancer. Study-wide context: The study consistently detected more beta-chain than alpha-chain sequences.

All TCR cDNA molecules were individually tagged with a unique molecular identifier. TCRdb passed the 5' RACE reads through MiXCR, listing each CDR3 protein once. The data show 43,000 or so distinct CDR3 sequences, around 7.1% seen once. Noted time point: sample taken at primary tumor resection. Material for sequencing was whole RNA from tumor, nontumor lung or frozen PBMC, left unsorted. The donor group consisted of around 77 patients who had untreated, early-stage non-small cell lung cancer. To note about this clonotype: This may be a read error, as it is one base from a much larger clone.

The sample consisted of PBMCs, taken at surgery. The receptor was isolated from a female donor with early-stage non-small cell lung cancer.

In DNA form, the CDR3 reads TGTGCTAGTGGCTCCGGACAGCCTAATGGCAATCAGCCCCAGCATTTT. Translation: CASGSGQPNGNQPQHF. The chain links TRBV12-5 to TRBJ1-5; weak D call: TRBD1 (6 bases). This CDR3 comprises 16 residues. V was pared by 6 bases and J by 2 bases, with 17 bases between. Germline V CDR1 and CDR2: LGHNT, FRNRAP.